The clone carrying this TCR beta chain was seen at least ten times. Indicated time point: patch test 2, 6 weeks after DPC sensitization. Sample treatment: therapeutic diphenylcyclopropenone sensitization with weekly scalp DPC. The starting material, unfractionated whole blood, was used for total RNA extraction. This record belongs to a study of human T cells and chemical hapten exposure. Looking at the study overall: The sensitizer, 2% DPC, was used on roughly 2 cm by roughly 2 cm of upper inner arm skin. Minor pooled library volume differences mainly drove per-sample TCR yield variation.

The CDR3 is 13 amino acids. The V gene's germline CDR1 is MNHNS and CDR2 SASEGT. The V end was cut by 3 bases, the J end by 7 bases, with 7 bases between. TCRdb used MiXCR to reprocess the RACE reads, holding one entry per CDR3 protein. The table shows 65,000 to 100,000 distinct CDR3 sequences, with around 7% occurring only once. J is TRBJ1-6 and V is TRBV6-1; possible D gene TRBD1, 5 bases. Sequencing was performed on whole blood, taken in connection with sensitization to the hapten diphenylcyclopropenone (DPC). The sequence came from a woman younger than 45 with alopecia areata. Some clones in this sample may be carry-over from other donors' samples. CDR3 region: CASSDRENSPLHF. The CDR3 DNA reads as TGTGCCAGCAGTGACAGGGAAAATTCACCCCTCCACTTT.